The 16 T cell receptor beta chains presented below share a single source sample, sequenced in a study of shared clonotypes between healthy human individuals. Some clones are missing from TCRdb's copy, which holds only in-frame ones; the method was immunoSEQ multiplex PCR. The sample carries about 2,500,000 clones, around 94% recorded once. What was sequenced was naive CD4+ T cells sorted from blood. The subset denotes: CD45RA+ positively selected. These receptors all stem from a man younger than 35 in good health.

On this clone itself: Different DNA sequences within this sample yield the same CDR3. Here the CDR3 DNA reads TGTGCCTGGAGTGGACAGGGGGCCGAAAAACTGTTTTTT. Amino acid sequence: CAWSGQGAEKLFF. J is TRBJ1-4 and V is TRBV30; 10 nucleotides align to TRBD1. The V and J ends lost 1 base and 8 bases, in that order; junction bases with no gene match: 1. Germline values: CDR1 GTSNPN, CDR2 SVGIG (reference sequence). There are 13 residues in the CDR3. The full variable domain, its missing parts supplied by reference TRBV30 and TRBJ1-4, is SQTIHQWPATLVQPVGSPLSLECTVEGTSNPNLYWYRQAAGRGLQLLFYSVGIGQISSEVPQNLSASRPQDRQFILSSKKLLLSDSGFYLCAWSGQGAEKLFFGSGTQLSVL.

The V call is TRBV5-4, the J call TRBJ2-5; 7 bases align to TRBD1. The DNA end is a closer match to TRBJ2-7, so the J assignment may be wrong. The CDR3 has 14 residues. Germline V gives CDR1 SGHNT, CDR2 YYREEE (reference sequence). The CDR3 bases are TGTGCCAGCTCCCCCGGGACAGTTTCCTACGAGCAGTACTTC. It translates to CASSPGTVSYEQYF.

This chain links TRBV10-3 with TRBJ2-3, with 9 bases aligning to TRBD1. This CDR3 contains 14 residues. V gave up 4 bases and J gave up 6 bases; unmatched junction bases: 5. Per germline, CDR1 ENHRY and CDR2 SYGVKD. This chain's CDR3 is CAISGGQGSDTQYF. The CDR3 DNA is TGTGCCATCAGTGGGGGACAGGGATCGGATACGCAGTATTTT.

Concerning this clone: The same CDR3 also results from other DNA sequences found in this sample. The chain links TRBV5-4 to TRBJ1-1; D gene ambiguous. This CDR3 contains 13 residues. V lost 0 bases and J 2 bases, leaving 5 bases between the germline ends. CDR1 SGHNT and CDR2 YYREEE come from the germline V gene (reference sequence). CDR3: CASSLEVNTEAFF. The CDR3 region has the DNA TGTGCCAGCAGCTTGGAAGTCAACACTGAAGCTTTCTTT.

This CDR3 reads CASSLDKQGRANYGYTF. As DNA, the CDR3 is TGCGCCAGCAGCTTGGATAAACAGGGGAGAGCTAACTATGGCTACACCTTC. This chain uses TRBV5-1 with TRBJ1-2; 7 positions match TRBD1. Germline CDR1 reads SGHRS; CDR2 reads YFSETQ. V dropped 0 bases and J dropped 0; count of bases not matched to a gene: 8. CDR3 length equals 17 residues.

This chain connects TRBV4-1 to TRBJ2-1, with 12 positions matching TRBD2. The CDR3 has 14 amino acids. CDR1 MGHRA and CDR2 YSYEKL come from the germline V gene. The ends lost 4 bases at V and 9 bases at J; junction bases unmatched: 4. The CDR3 is CASSRTSGIVEQFF. DNA of the CDR3: TGCGCCAGCAGCCGGACTAGCGGGATTGTTGAGCAGTTCTTC.

V and J are TRBV6-6 and TRBJ1-2, with D uncertain. This CDR3 comprises 14 residues. Trimming stripped 0 bases from V and 0 bases from J, with 5 bases between. The germline V gene has CDR1 MNHNY and CDR2 SVGAGI (reference sequence). CDR3: CASSYSSANYGYTF. The CDR3 bases are TGTGCCAGCAGTTACTCGTCAGCTAACTATGGCTACACCTTC.

This clone was counted a single time. The rearrangement uses TRBV7-8 and TRBJ2-1, with D perhaps matching TRBD1 (6 bases). This CDR3 comprises 16 residues. V gave up 7 bases and J gave up 3 bases, with 19 bases separating them. Germline values: CDR1 SGHVS, CDR2 FQNEAQ. CDR3 coding DNA: TGTGCCAGCACCGCCATTCCCGGGACACTCTACAATGAGCAGTTCTTC. It codes for CASTAIPGTLYNEQFF.

The rearrangement links TRBV2 to TRBJ2-7; TRBD2 matches 11 bases. Germline-derived CDR1 and CDR2 are SNHLY and FYNNEI. Trimming took 6 bases from V and 0 from J; bases not matched to a gene: 7. The CDR3 runs 16 residues. CDR3: CASRWGLAESSYEQYF. The CDR3, as DNA: TGTGCCAGCAGATGGGGACTAGCGGAAAGCTCCTACGAGCAGTACTTC.

The V and J genes are TRBV21-1 and TRBJ1-4. TRBV21-1 has pseudogene status. This CDR3 comprises 18 residues. For the CDR3, the DNA is TGTGCCAGCAGCCCCCCGCGACTGAACACGATCCCTAATGAAAAACTGTTTTTT. Protein product: CASSPPRLNTIPNEKLFF.

This clone was recorded only once. This chain links TRBV2 with TRBJ2-5; no definite D call. The CDR3 totals 15 residues. Germline V CDR1 and CDR2: SNHLY, FYNNEI. Trimming left V 3 bases short and J 2 bases short, with 13 bases between. CDR3 bases: TGTGCCAGCAGTGAGGATACAGCAGTACAAGAGACCCAGTACTTC. Residues: CASSEDTAVQETQYF.

The chain links TRBV2 to TRBJ2-2, with no clear D. This CDR3 has 13 amino acids. Germline V lookup: CDR1 SNHLY, CDR2 FYNNEI. Between the trimmed V and J ends, which lost 5 bases and 5 bases, there was a span of 9 bases. CDR3 amino acids: CASSRDVTGELFF. CDR3 DNA: TGTGCCAGCAGTAGAGATGTGACCGGGGAGCTGTTTTTT.

Turning to this clone: A read error may produce the germline difference seen at one junction end. The CDR3 sequence: CASRLDGTNTDTQYF. CDR3 coding DNA: TGTGCCAGCAGATTGGACGGAACCAACACAGATACGCAGTATTTT. V usage is TRBV5-5 and J usage is TRBJ2-3; D ambiguous. The CDR3 runs to 15 residues. Germline V gene lookup returns CDR1 SGHKS and CDR2 YYEKEE (reference sequence).

This rearrangement joins TRBV14 to TRBJ2-7, with D maybe TRBD2 (5 bases). The length of the CDR3 is 11 residues. In germline, CDR1 is SGHDN, CDR2 FVKESK. The germline V and J ends were trimmed by 5 bases and 4 bases, with 6 bases remaining between them. CDR3 in amino acids: CASSTGYEQYF. CDR3 coding DNA: TGTGCCAGCAGCACGGGGTACGAGCAGTACTTC.

This clone was detected once. The chain couples TRBV29-1 to TRBJ2-1, with a tentative D call TRBD2 (6 bases). The CDR3 runs 14 residues. Germline V lookup: CDR1 SQVTM, CDR2 ANQGSEA. V lost 4 bases, J lost 7 bases, and 17 bases lay in between. CDR3 protein: CSVGKSGLTNEQFF. The CDR3 nucleotides read TGCAGCGTTGGGAAATCGGGACTCACAAATGAGCAGTTCTTC.

V and J are TRBV6-6 and TRBJ2-7, with D maybe TRBD1 (5 bases). Germline values: CDR1 MNHNY, CDR2 SVGAGI (reference sequence). V lost 3 bases and J 6 bases, leaving 9 bases between the germline ends. This CDR3 region has 12 residues. This CDR3 reads CASSYRGPEQYF. CDR3 coding DNA: TGTGCCAGCAGTTATAGGGGTCCCGAGCAGTACTTC.